This T cell receptor (beta chain) was retrieved from a study of vaccination and CD4 T cells after COVID-19. Study outcomes and limitations: Within the convalescent patients, spike mono-reactivity was found in 304 of 307 vaccine-specific clones.

The germline CDR1 and CDR2 sequences are ENHRY and SYGVKD. This CDR3 has 15 residues. The ends were cut back, 10 bases at V and 8 bases at J, with 21 bases in the middle. Treatment denoted: approximately 10-day PBMC culture with coronavirus spike peptide pools or control peptides (ViraFEST assay). Turning to this clonotype: No antigen is known for it.

Sequenced with the Oncomine TCR Beta short-read assay was DNA taken from cultured CD4+ T cells. TCRdb redid the calling of the PCR reads with MiXCR, one entry per CDR3 protein. In the table there are over 4,500 distinct CDR3 sequences, roughly 50% of which are singletons. The rearrangement links TRBV10-3 to TRBJ1-6; D is uncertain. The TCR was taken from a human donor who had recovered from COVID-19. Input material: CD4+ T cells from blood, cultured in vitro. CDR3 sequence (DNA): TGTGCCACCCGCGCTACAGAACTTGATGATTCACCCCTCCACTTT. Encoded protein: CATRATELDDSPLHF.